This TCR beta chain was observed in a study of cytomegalovirus exposure and HLA in healthy donors. Study-wide background: The study placed around 80% of its 398 genotyped donors in the Caucasian-associated ancestry cluster.

Findings and caveats of the study: TCR beta chain V- and J-gene trimming was linked, in a later analysis, to a missense variant in DCLRE1C. Earlier analysis looked at TCR beta V segments, and most were productive about 90% or about 30% of the time. Accurate HLA-A and HLA-B prediction from TCR beta sequences was reported for most subjects.

Primers for the PCR totalled 60 Vbeta and 13 Jbeta. Generated by immunoSEQ multiplex PCR, the TCRdb table keeps only in-frame clones and is missing some. This sample has about 190,000 clones, with roughly 74% found just once. There are 15 residues in the CDR3. Trimming left V 5 bases short and J 0 bases short, with 11 bases between. Germline-derived CDR1 and CDR2 are MNHEY and SVGAGI. A remark on this clone: Its antigen is not identified.

The rearrangement joins TRBV6-5 to TRBJ2-1, with a tentative D call TRBD2 (6 bases). Input material: PBMCs. The sequence was obtained from a woman aged 25 to 39 in good health and CMV-seropositive. CDR3 amino acids: CASSLLALSYNEQFF. Here the CDR3 DNA reads TGTGCCAGCAGTCTCCTAGCGCTCTCCTACAATGAGCAGTTCTTC.